These 8 T cell receptor beta chains share one sample of origin, sequenced in a study of shared clonotypes between healthy human individuals. The method was immunoSEQ multiplex PCR; TCRdb's version includes in-frame clones alone and lacks a portion of them. The sample carries hundreds of thousands of clones, approximately 95% recorded once. Sequencing was carried out using naive CD4+ T cells sorted from blood. Subset reported: CD45RA+ positively selected. These TCRs come from a young woman in good health.

This chain joins TRBV6-1 and TRBJ2-7; TRBD1 agrees at 7 bases. Germline V lookup: CDR1 MNHNS, CDR2 SASEGT. The trim removed 7 bases at V and 0 bases at J, leaving 6 bases unmatched. This CDR3 region has 14 residues. This chain's CDR3 is CASKRDSSSYEQYF. CDR3 nucleotide sequence: TGTGCCAGCAAACGGGACAGTAGCTCCTACGAGCAGTACTTC.

The chain joins TRBV5-6 to TRBJ2-7; 13 bases are a match to TRBD2. The CDR3 consists of 17 residues. Unmatched junction bases numbered 11, after V lost 2 bases and J lost 6 bases. Germline V CDR1 and CDR2: SGHDT, YYEEEE. CDR3 sequence: CASSFRTSGRYRGEQYF. DNA for the CDR3: TGTGCCAGCAGCTTTCGGACTAGCGGGAGATATCGGGGCGAGCAGTACTTC. Full variable domain (missing parts from reference TRBV5-6 and TRBJ2-7): DAGVTQSPTHLIKTRGQQVTLRCSPKSGHDTVSWYQQALGQGPQFIFQYYEEEERQRGNFPDRFSGHQFPNYSSELNVNALLLGDSALYLCASSFRTSGRYRGEQYFGPGTRLTVT.

For the CDR3, the DNA is TGTGCCAGCAGCCCTAGCGGGAGAGGCTACAATGAGCAGTTCTTC. Translated, it gives CASSPSGRGYNEQFF. V gene TRBV11-1 combines with J gene TRBJ2-1; 10 bases fit TRBD2. Germline loops: CDR1 SGHAT, CDR2 FQDESV (reference sequence). The CDR3 covers 15 residues. V trimming: 5 bases; J trimming: 3 bases; junction bases outside the gene matches: 4.

V is TRBV28 and J is TRBJ1-1; possibly TRBD1 for D (5 bases). This CDR3 comprises 16 residues. The germline V and J ends were trimmed by 5 bases and 8 bases, with 24 bases remaining between them. The germline gives CDR1 MDHEN, CDR2 SYDVKM. CDR3 residues: CASSPNQGFSGPEAFF. CDR3 coding DNA: TGTGCCAGCAGTCCAAACCAGGGTTTTTCGGGCCCCGAAGCTTTCTTT.

This clone was seen once. The chain joins TRBV19 to TRBJ2-7; the D is unclear. The CDR3 is made up of 14 amino acids. V was trimmed by 1 base and J by 0 bases, leaving 7 bases between them. Germline V gives CDR1 LNHDA, CDR2 SQIVND (reference sequence). The CDR3 DNA sequence: TGTGCCAGTAGTATAGGTGACGGCTCCTACGAGCAGTACTTC. This gives the protein CASSIGDGSYEQYF.

The gene calls are TRBV19 and TRBJ1-5, with 7 nucleotides matching TRBD1. V trimming: 6 bases; J trimming: 2 bases; junction bases outside the gene matches: 7. The CDR3 spans 15 residues. CDR1 and CDR2 from the germline V gene are LNHDA and SQIVND (reference sequence). This CDR3 reads CASRHDRAGNQPQHF. The CDR3 DNA sequence: TGTGCCAGTAGACATGACAGGGCAGGCAATCAGCCCCAGCATTTT. The variable domain in full, completed from reference TRBV19 and TRBJ1-5, reads DGGITQSPKYLFRKEGQNVTLSCEQNLNHDAMYWYRQDPGQGLRLIYYSQIVNDFQKGDIAEGYSVSREKKESFPLTVTSAQKNPTAFYLCASRHDRAGNQPQHFGDGTRLSIL.

V is TRBV7-9 and J is TRBJ2-3; unclear D gene. V shed 9 bases and J shed 0 bases, with 7 bases lying between them. The CDR3 is 12 residues long. CDR1 is SEHNR, CDR2 FQNEAQ, per germline (reference sequence). In DNA, the CDR3 is TGTGCCAGGCAGGAGAGCACAGATACGCAGTATTTT. As protein: CARQESTDTQYF.

The chain is built from TRBV28 and TRBJ2-7; TRBD1 matches at 8 bases. J gave up 0 bases and V 6 bases, and 7 bases lay outside the gene matches. The CDR3 is made up of 15 amino acids. CDR1 MDHEN and CDR2 SYDVKM come from the germline V gene. CDR3 in amino acids: CASRGPGQVSYEQYF. For the CDR3, the DNA is TGTGCCAGCAGAGGTCCGGGACAGGTCTCCTACGAGCAGTACTTC.